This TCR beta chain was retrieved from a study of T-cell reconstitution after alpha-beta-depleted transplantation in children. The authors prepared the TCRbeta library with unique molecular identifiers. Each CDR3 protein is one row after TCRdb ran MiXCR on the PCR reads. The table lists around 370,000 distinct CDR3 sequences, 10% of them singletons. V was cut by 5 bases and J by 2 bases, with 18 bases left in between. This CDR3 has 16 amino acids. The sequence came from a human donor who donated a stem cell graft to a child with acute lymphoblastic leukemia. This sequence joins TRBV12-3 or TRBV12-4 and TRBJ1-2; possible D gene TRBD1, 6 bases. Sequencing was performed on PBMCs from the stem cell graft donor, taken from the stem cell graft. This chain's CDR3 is CASSPELRGANYGYTF. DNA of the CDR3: TGTGCCAGCAGTCCCGAACTCCGGGGGGCGAACTATGGCTACACCTTC.